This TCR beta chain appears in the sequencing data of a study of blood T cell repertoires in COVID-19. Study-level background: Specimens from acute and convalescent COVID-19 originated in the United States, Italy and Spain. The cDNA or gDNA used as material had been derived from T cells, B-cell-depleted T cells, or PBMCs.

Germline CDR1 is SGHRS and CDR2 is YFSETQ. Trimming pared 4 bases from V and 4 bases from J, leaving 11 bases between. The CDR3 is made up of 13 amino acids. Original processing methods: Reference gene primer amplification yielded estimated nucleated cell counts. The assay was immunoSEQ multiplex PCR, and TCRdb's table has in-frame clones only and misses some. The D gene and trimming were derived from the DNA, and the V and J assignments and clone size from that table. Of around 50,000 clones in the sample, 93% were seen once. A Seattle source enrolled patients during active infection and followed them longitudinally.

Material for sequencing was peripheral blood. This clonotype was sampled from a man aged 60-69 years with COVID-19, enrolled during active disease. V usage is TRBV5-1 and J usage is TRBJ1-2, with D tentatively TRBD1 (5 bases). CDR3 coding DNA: TGCGCCAGCAGCGAATTGGGGGGCTATGGCTACACCTTC. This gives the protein CASSELGGYGYTF.